The rows below give T cell receptor beta chains drawn from one sample of a study of early T cells in non-severe SARS-CoV-2 infection. Using its own MiXCR run on the 5' RACE reads, TCRdb lists one record per CDR3 protein. Here the sample spans tens of thousands of distinct CDR3 sequences, around 6% being singletons. The sequenced material came from whole blood. The receptors shown here come from an adult who was a healthcare worker with PCR-confirmed SARS-CoV-2 infection or an uninfected control (not recorded which). The CDR3 runs from the conserved cysteine through the conserved F or W. Not all rows give a size; the values are once, few, many and, for expanded clones, a class.

TRBJ1-4,TRBV2,many,CASRDLEEKLFF
TRBJ2-1,TRBV16,few,CASSQSGSTAGREFF
TRBJ1-1,TRBV6-6,many,CATGVTNTEAFF
TRBJ1-4,TRBV6-5,many,CASSSIGGGGGEKLFF
TRBJ2-1,TRBV20-1,.,CSAPFGLAMGNEQFF
TRBJ1-1,TRBV7-2,.,CASSLTAGSGEAFF
TRBJ1-2,TRBV7-2,.,CASSSLVYGYTF
TRBJ1-4,TRBV10-3,few,CAISTGGDGEKLFF
TRBJ2-7,TRBV10-1,few,CASSETSGRSGQYF
TRBJ2-3,TRBV29-1,many,CSVEADRGGTDTQYF
TRBJ1-1,TRBV29-1,few,CSVGTVDRMNTEAFF
TRBJ1-2,TRBV7-2,.,CASSLAGQPSYGYTF
TRBJ2-1,TRBV2,many,CASRELAGVGNEQFF
TRBJ1-2,TRBV29-1,many,CSAEPGWNYGYTF
TRBJ2-1,TRBV20-1,.,CSARGIFNEQFF
TRBJ2-1,TRBV10-3,.,CAISRLAGEDEQFF
TRBJ2-7,TRBV18,.,CASSPGRFEGPYEQYF
TRBJ2-6,TRBV7-8,few,CASSLNRRASGANVLTF
TRBJ2-7,TRBV2,.,CASTLGRVGEQYF
TRBJ1-5,TRBV29-1,many,CSFSRDSGQPQHF
TRBJ1-5,TRBV7-8,many,CASGENSNQPQHF
TRBJ1-4,TRBV7-9,many,CASSVTREKLFF
TRBJ2-1,TRBV7-2,many,CASSLEPGQWVEQFF
TRBJ1-2,TRBV6-6,many,CASAPGPAYGYTF
TRBJ2-3,TRBV20-1,many,CSARVPGSRADTQYF
TRBJ2-7,TRBV29-1,many,CSVEGQDFEQYF
TRBJ2-7,TRBV20-1,many,CSARVPRGPLGEQYF
TRBJ2-5,TRBV6-5,few,CASSSRDRGRETQYF
TRBJ2-1,TRBV9,many,CASSGGANNEQFF
TRBJ1-4,TRBV27,many,CASSLSAGGHEKLFF
TRBJ2-1,TRBV6-5,few,CASSSWSGTPRDGQFF